The 17 T cell receptor beta chains in this list originate from one sample, sequenced in a study of blood T cell repertoires in COVID-19. Libraries were prepared by immunoSEQ multiplex PCR; TCRdb keeps only in-frame clonotypes and omits some of them. The sample holds nearly 250,000 clones; just under 90% are singletons and the top ten take around 0.87%. Input material: PBMCs or T cells enriched from blood (not recorded which). All receptors derive from a man aged 50 to 60 who had been exposed to COVID-19.

The chain is built from TRBV5-1 and TRBJ1-2; perhaps TRBD1 as D (6 bases). V lost 6 bases to trimming and J lost 8 bases, with 11 bases between them. Germline lookup yields CDR1 SGHRS and CDR2 YFSETQ. The CDR3 has 11 amino acids. DNA of the CDR3: TGCGCCAGCACGGGGGGCGAGGGCTACACCTTC. Its translation is CASTGGEGYTF.

This rearrangement joins TRBV28 to TRBJ1-2, with D hard to call. The V gene lost 6 bases and the J gene lost 5 bases, with 10 bases spanning the gap. This CDR3 is built from 12 residues. CDR1 and CDR2 (germline): MDHEN, SYDVKM. The CDR3 region has the DNA TGTGCCAGCAGAAAGGACTCTTATGGCTACACCTTC. Protein product: CASRKDSYGYTF.

This clone has only a few counts. The rearrangement links TRBV24-1 to TRBJ1-1, with D perhaps TRBD1 (6 bases). Germline CDR1 reads KGHDR; CDR2 reads SFDVKD. Trimming shortened V by 7 bases and J by 8 bases, and 19 bases separated the two germline ends. The length of the CDR3 is 14 residues. CDR3 sequence: CATRERGGQTEAFF. DNA of the CDR3: TGTGCCACCAGAGAACGAGGCGGACAGACAGAAGCTTTCTTT.

This clone appeared once. This rearrangement joins TRBV5-1 to TRBJ2-1; 12 bases line up with TRBD1. The germline gives CDR1 SGHRS, CDR2 YFSETQ. V dropped 0 bases and J dropped 0; count of bases not matched to a gene: 10. The CDR3 covers 20 residues. The CDR3: CASSLEGGQGAGGSYNEQFF. DNA for the CDR3: TGCGCCAGCAGCTTGGAGGGGGGACAGGGGGCCGGTGGCTCCTACAATGAGCAGTTCTTC.

V usage is TRBV18 and J usage is TRBJ2-1; 7 bases line up with TRBD1. Germline V CDR1 and CDR2: KGHSH, LQKENI. CDR3 length equals 14 residues. V shed 3 bases and J 8 bases; nucleotides not matched to a gene: 7. CDR3 in DNA: TGTGCCAGCTCACCCATTTTAGGGGGCGATGAGCAGTTCTTC. Protein: CASSPILGGDEQFF.

This rearrangement joins TRBV7-2 to TRBJ1-2; tentative D call: TRBD1 (5 bases). Germline CDR1 reads SGHTA; CDR2 reads FQGNSA. The V end lost 1 base, the J end lost 4 bases, and 13 bases lay between the germline ends. CDR3 length: 15 amino acids. CDR3 nucleotides: TGTGCCAGCAGCTTAGGACCAGGGATTCCCTATGGCTACACCTTC. This codes for CASSLGPGIPYGYTF.

The rearrangement uses TRBV24-1 and TRBJ1-1; D is uncertain. V gave up 5 bases and J gave up 3 bases, with 18 bases separating them. Germline lookup yields CDR1 KGHDR and CDR2 SFDVKD. The CDR3 length is 16 residues. CDR3 in DNA: TGTGCCACCAGTGTTCTCGGGTTTTCGTCGGACACTGAAGCTTTCTTT. Residues: CATSVLGFSSDTEAFF.

The V and J genes are TRBV4-2 and TRBJ2-7; a weak D match, TRBD2 (6 bases). The CDR3 consists of 15 residues. Between the trimmed V and J ends, which lost 4 bases and 1 base, there was a span of 14 bases. Germline lookup yields CDR1 LGHNA and CDR2 YNFKEQ. In DNA, the CDR3 is TGTGCCAGCAGCCGTAAGGGGACTGAGTCCTACGAGCAGTACTTC. It translates to CASSRKGTESYEQYF.

The rearrangement uses TRBV5-4 and TRBJ1-1; TRBD1 matches 9 bases. V lost 4 bases and J lost 5; bases outside the gene matches: 9. The germline V gene has CDR1 SGHNT and CDR2 YYREEE (reference sequence). The CDR3 extends over 15 amino acids. CDR3 amino acids: CASSRMTGGGTEAFF. CDR3 nucleotide sequence: TGTGCCAGCAGCCGAATGACAGGGGGTGGGACTGAAGCTTTCTTT.

The chain carries TRBV27 and TRBJ1-2; D is unresolved. CDR3 length: 16 amino acids. Trimming took off 4 bases at V and 3 bases at J, with 18 bases between the two ends. Germline-derived CDR1 and CDR2 are MNHEY and SMNVEV (reference sequence). CDR3 DNA sequence: TGTGCCAGCAGTTCCCATCAACGACACCGCCACTATGGCTACACCTTC. This encodes CASSSHQRHRHYGYTF.

The CDR3 protein is CASSSGLAGGGAFGNEQFF. The CDR3 DNA sequence: TGTGCCAGCAGCTCTGGACTAGCGGGAGGGGGAGCTTTTGGCAATGAGCAGTTCTTC. The chain recombines TRBV11-2 with TRBJ2-1; 15 bases agree with TRBD2. Germline CDR1 SGHAT, CDR2 FQNNGV. V dropped 4 bases and J dropped 6; count of bases not matched to a gene: 13. The CDR3 runs to 19 residues.

In its sample, this clone was seen once. V gene TRBV19 combines with J gene TRBJ1-5, with 9 bases matching TRBD1. CDR1 and CDR2 from the germline V gene are LNHDA and SQIVND (reference sequence). V trimming: 6 bases; J trimming: 6 bases; junction bases outside the gene matches: 6. The CDR3 contains 14 residues. CDR3 amino acids: CASSFGDRAQPQHF. CDR3 DNA: TGTGCCAGTAGCTTCGGGGACAGGGCTCAGCCCCAGCATTTT.

The rearrangement joins TRBV13 to TRBJ1-1; D gene ambiguous. The CDR3 has 16 amino acids. With 6 bases removed from V and 1 base from J, the gap between germline ends came to 18 bases. Germline CDR1 PRHDT, CDR2 FYEKMQ (reference sequence). The CDR3 sequence is CASRPLSGGPNTEAFF. The CDR3 bases are TGTGCCAGCAGACCTCTCTCGGGAGGACCGAACACTGAAGCTTTCTTT.

The count of this clone is one. This rearrangement joins TRBV9 to TRBJ2-5; no clear D gene. Germline assignment: CDR1 SGDLS and CDR2 YYNGEE. Trimming removed 0 bases at V and 1 base at J, with 13 bases between. The CDR3 is made up of 16 amino acids. CDR3 nucleotides: TGTGCCAGCAGCGTAGCTTCCTGGGCTACCCAAGAGACCCAGTACTTC. Its translation: CASSVASWATQETQYF. Full variable domain (outside the CDR3, taken from reference TRBV9 and TRBJ2-5): DSGVTQTPKHLITATGQRVTLRCSPRSGDLSVYWYQQSLDQGLQFLIQYYNGEERAKGNILERFSAQQFPDLHSELNLSSLELGDSALYFCASSVASWATQETQYFGPGTRLLVL.

The chain uses TRBV11-3 and TRBJ1-3, with D uncertain. The V gene lost 5 bases and the J gene lost 4 bases, with 12 bases spanning the gap. Germline V gene lookup returns CDR1 SGHNT and CDR2 YENEEA. The CDR3 has 14 residues. The DNA for the CDR3 is TGTGCCAGCAGCATCAACACGGGAGGAAACACCATATATTTT. This sequence encodes CASSINTGGNTIYF.

J is TRBJ1-1 and V is TRBV5-1, with 9 bases identical to TRBD1. The CDR3 totals 16 residues. In germline, CDR1 is SGHRS, CDR2 YFSETQ. Trimming at V came to 4 bases and at J to 1 base, leaving 8 bases not matched to a gene. The CDR3 reads CASSTGTGFWNTEAFF. In nucleotides, the CDR3 is TGCGCCAGCAGCACCGGGACAGGGTTTTGGAACACTGAAGCTTTCTTT.

The V call is TRBV7-2, the J call TRBJ2-7; TRBD2 is a possible D gene (7 bases). In germline, CDR1 is SGHTA, CDR2 FQGNSA. Trimming took off 5 bases at V and 0 bases at J, with 17 bases between the two ends. The CDR3 runs 16 residues. CDR3 region: CASSPRGGGSSYEQYF. The CDR3 DNA reads as TGTGCCAGCAGCCCCCGCGGGGGCGGCAGCTCCTACGAGCAGTACTTC. Supplemented by reference TRBV7-2 and TRBJ2-7, the full variable domain reads GAGVSQSPSNKVTEKGKDVELRCDPISGHTALYWYRQSLGQGLEFLIYFQGNSAPDKSGLPSDRFSAERTGGSVSTLTIQRTQQEDSAVYLCASSPRGGGSSYEQYFGPGTRLTVT.